The TCR beta chain described here comes from a study of PD-1 blockade in classical Hodgkin lymphoma. Whole-study results and caveats: Similar baseline diversity was found in complete responders and newly diagnosed patients.

Brentuximab vedotin exposure varied, and every patient relapsed after autologous stem cell transplantation. V lost 4 bases, J lost 3 bases, and 13 bases lay in between. The CDR3 has 15 amino acids. CDR1 SEHNR and CDR2 FQNEAQ come from the germline V gene (reference sequence). This clone is a singleton in its sample. Its antigen is still unknown. Measured with immunoSEQ multiplex PCR; TCRdb has only the in-frame clones, and not every one. There are tens of thousands of clones in the sample; 73% occur only once, and more than 9.5% lies in the top ten. The receptor comes from a human donor with classical Hodgkin lymphoma. The V call is TRBV7-9, the J call TRBJ1-5; a weak D match, TRBD1 (6 bases). The source material was peripheral blood mononuclear cells (PBMCs), sampled at baseline. Here the CDR3 DNA reads TGTGCCAGCAGCTGGGGGGCAGGGCCCAATCAGCCCCAGCATTTT. It specifies CASSWGAGPNQPQHF.